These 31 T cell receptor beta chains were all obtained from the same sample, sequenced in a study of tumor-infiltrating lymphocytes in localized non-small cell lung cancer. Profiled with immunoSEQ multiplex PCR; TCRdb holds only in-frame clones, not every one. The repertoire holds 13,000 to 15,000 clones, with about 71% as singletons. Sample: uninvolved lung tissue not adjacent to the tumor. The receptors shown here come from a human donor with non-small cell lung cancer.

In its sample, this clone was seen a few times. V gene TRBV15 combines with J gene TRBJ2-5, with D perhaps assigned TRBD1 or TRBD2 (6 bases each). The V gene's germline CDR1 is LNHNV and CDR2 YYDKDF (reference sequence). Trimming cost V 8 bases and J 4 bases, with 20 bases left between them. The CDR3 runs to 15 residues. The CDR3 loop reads CATGPLGAGLETQYF. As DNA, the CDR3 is TGTGCCACCGGCCCCCTGGGGGCGGGGTTAGAGACCCAGTACTTC.

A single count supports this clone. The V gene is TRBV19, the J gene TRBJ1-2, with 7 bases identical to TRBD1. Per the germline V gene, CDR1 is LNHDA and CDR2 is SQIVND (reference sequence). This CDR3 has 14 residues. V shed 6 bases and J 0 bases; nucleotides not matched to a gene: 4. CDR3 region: CASRRQGANYGYTF. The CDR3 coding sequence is TGTGCCAGTAGACGACAGGGAGCTAACTATGGCTACACCTTC.

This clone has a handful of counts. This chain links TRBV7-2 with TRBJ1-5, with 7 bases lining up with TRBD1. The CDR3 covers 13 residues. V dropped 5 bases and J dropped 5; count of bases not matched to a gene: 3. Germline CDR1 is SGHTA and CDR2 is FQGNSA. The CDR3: CASSLTGDQPQHF. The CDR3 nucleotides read TGTGCCAGCAGCCTTACAGGGGATCAGCCCCAGCATTTT. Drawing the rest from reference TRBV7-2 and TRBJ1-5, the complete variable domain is GAGVSQSPSNKVTEKGKDVELRCDPISGHTALYWYRQSLGQGLEFLIYFQGNSAPDKSGLPSDRFSAERTGGSVSTLTIQRTQQEDSAVYLCASSLTGDQPQHFGDGTRLSIL.

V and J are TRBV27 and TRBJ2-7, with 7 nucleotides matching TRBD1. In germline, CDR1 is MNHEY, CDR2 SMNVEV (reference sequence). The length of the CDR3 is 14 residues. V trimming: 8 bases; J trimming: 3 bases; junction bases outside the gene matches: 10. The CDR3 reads CASRPGGQDYEQYF. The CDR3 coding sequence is TGTGCCAGCCGCCCGGGCGGACAGGACTACGAGCAGTACTTC.

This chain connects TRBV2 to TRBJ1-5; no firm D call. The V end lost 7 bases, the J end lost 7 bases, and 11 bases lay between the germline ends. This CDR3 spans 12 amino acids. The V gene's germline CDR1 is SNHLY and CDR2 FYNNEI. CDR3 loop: CASKSLTQPQHF. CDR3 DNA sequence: TGTGCCAGCAAAAGCCTTACCCAGCCCCAGCATTTT.

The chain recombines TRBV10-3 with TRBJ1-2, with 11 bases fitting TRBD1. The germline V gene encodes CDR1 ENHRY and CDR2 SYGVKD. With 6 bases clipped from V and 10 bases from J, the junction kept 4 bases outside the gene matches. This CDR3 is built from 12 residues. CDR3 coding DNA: TGTGCCATCAGGGGACAGGGGGATGACTACACCTTC. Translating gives CAIRGQGDDYTF.

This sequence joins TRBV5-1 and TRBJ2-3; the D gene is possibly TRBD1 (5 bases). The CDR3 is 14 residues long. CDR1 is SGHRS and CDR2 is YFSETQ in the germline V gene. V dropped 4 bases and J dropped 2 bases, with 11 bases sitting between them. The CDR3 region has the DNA TGCGCCAGCAGCACGGACACAAACACAGATACGCAGTATTTT. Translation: CASSTDTNTDTQYF.

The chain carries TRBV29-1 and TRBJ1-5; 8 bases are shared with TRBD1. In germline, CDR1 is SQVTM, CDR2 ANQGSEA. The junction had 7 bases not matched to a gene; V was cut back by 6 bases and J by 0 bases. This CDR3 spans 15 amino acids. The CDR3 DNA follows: TGCAGCGTCTCGACAGGGGCTCATAGCAATCAGCCCCAGCATTTT. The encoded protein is CSVSTGAHSNQPQHF.

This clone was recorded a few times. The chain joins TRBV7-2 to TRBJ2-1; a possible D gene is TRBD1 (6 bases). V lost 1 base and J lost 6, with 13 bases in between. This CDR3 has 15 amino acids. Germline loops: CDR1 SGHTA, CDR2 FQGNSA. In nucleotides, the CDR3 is TGTGCCAGCAGCTTAGTCGCACAGGGAGCCAATGAGCAGTTCTTC. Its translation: CASSLVAQGANEQFF.

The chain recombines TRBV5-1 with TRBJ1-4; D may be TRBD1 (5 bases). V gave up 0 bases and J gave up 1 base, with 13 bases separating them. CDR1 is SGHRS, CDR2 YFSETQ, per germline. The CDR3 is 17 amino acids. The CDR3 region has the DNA TGCGCCAGCAGCTTGGCGGGCCCTACAGGAACTAATGAAAAACTGTTTTTT. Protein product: CASSLAGPTGTNEKLFF.

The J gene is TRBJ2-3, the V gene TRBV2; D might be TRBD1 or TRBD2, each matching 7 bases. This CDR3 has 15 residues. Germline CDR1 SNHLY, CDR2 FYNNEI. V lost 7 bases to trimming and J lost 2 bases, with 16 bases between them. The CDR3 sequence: CASTEGGTVTDTQYF. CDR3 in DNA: TGTGCCAGCACCGAGGGAGGGACAGTCACAGATACGCAGTATTTT.

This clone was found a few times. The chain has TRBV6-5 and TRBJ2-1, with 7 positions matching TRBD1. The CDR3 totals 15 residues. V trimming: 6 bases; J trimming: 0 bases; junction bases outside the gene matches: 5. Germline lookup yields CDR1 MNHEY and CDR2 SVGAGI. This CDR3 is CASSDRESSYNEQFF. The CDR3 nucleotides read TGTGCCAGCAGCGACAGGGAGAGCTCCTACAATGAGCAGTTCTTC.

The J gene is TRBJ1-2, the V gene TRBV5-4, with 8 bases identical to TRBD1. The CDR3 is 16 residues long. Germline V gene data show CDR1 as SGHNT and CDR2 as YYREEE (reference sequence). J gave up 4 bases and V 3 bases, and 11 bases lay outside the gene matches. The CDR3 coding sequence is TGTGCCAGCAGCTCCCCAGGGTCAGGGGGCAGCTATGGCTACACCTTC. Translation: CASSSPGSGGSYGYTF. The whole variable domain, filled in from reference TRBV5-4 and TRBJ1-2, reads ETGVTQSPTHLIKTRGQQVTLRCSSQSGHNTVSWYQQALGQGPQFIFQYYREEENGRGNFPPRFSGLQFPNYSSELNVNALELDDSALYLCASSSPGSGGSYGYTFGSGTRLTVV.

CDR3 nucleotides: TGCGCCAGCAGCCCTCGGACAGGGAATCGTCACGAGCAGTACTTC. The encoded protein is CASSPRTGNRHEQYF. The chain recombines TRBV5-1 with TRBJ2-7; 8 bases align to TRBD1. With V trimmed by 4 bases and J by 5 bases, 11 bases remained unmatched. Per germline, CDR1 SGHRS and CDR2 YFSETQ. The CDR3 length is 15 residues.

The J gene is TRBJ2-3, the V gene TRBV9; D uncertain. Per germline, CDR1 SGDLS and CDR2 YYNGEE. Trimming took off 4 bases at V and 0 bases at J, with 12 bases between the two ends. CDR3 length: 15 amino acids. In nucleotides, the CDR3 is TGTGCCAGCAGCCCCAGAACAGCTAGCACAGATACGCAGTATTTT. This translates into CASSPRTASTDTQYF.

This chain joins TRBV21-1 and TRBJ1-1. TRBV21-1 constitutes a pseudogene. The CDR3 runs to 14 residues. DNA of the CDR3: TGTGCCAGCAGGGTAAACAGGGAGGGGAGTGAAGCTTTCTTT. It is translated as CASRVNREGSEAFF.

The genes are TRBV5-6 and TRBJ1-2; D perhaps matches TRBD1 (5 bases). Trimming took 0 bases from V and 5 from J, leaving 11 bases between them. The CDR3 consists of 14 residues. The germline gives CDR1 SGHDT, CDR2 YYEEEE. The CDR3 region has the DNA TGTGCCAGCAGCTTGGAGAGGGGAAGGTATGGCTACACCTTC. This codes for CASSLERGRYGYTF.

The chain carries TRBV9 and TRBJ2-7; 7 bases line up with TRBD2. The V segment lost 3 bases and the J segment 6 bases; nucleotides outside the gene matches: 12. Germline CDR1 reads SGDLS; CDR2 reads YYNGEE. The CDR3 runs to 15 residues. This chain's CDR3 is CASSANSGPTGEQYF. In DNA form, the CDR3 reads TGTGCCAGCAGCGCGAATAGCGGGCCTACTGGCGAGCAGTACTTC.

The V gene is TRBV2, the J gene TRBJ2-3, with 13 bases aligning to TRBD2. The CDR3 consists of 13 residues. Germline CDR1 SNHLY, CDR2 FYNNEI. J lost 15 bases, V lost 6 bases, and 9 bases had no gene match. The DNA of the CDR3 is TGTGCCAGCAGGACAACTAGCGGGGGGGCTTGTTATTTT. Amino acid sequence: CASRTTSGGACYF.

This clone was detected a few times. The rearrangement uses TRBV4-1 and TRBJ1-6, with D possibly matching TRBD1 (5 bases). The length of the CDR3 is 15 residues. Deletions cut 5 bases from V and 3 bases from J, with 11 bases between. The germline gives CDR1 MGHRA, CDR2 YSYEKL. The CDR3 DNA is TGCGCCAGCAGCTACCGGGACGGCTATAATTCACCCCTCCACTTT. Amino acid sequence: CASSYRDGYNSPLHF.

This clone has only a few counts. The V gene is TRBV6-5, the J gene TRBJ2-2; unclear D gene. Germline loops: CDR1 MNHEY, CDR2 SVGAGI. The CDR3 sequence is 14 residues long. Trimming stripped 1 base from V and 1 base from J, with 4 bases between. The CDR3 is CASSYFQNTGELFF. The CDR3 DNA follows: TGTGCCAGCAGTTACTTCCAGAACACCGGGGAGCTGTTTTTT.

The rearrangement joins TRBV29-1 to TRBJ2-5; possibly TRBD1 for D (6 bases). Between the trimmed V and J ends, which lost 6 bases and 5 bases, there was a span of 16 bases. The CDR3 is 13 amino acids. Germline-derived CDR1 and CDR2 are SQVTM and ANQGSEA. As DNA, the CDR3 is TGCAGCGTAGATTATACAGGGATTGAGACCCAGTACTTC. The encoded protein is CSVDYTGIETQYF.

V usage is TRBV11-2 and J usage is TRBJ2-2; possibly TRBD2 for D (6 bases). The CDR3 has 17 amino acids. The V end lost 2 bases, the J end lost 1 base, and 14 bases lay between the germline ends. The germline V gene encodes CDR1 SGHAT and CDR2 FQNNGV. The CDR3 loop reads CASSLRLGTENTGELFF. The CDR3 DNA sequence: TGTGCCAGCAGCTTAAGGCTAGGGACTGAGAACACCGGGGAGCTGTTTTTT.

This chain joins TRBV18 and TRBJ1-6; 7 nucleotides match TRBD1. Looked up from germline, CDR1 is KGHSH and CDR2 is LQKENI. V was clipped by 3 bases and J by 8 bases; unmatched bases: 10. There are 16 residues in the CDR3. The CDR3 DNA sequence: TGTGCCAGCTCACCGGAGGCAGGGGGTTCTTATTCACCCCTCCACTTT. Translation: CASSPEAGGSYSPLHF.

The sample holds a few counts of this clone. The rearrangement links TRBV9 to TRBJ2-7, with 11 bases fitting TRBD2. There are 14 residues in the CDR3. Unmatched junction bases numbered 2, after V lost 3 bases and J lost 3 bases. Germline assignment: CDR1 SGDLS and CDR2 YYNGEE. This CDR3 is CASSAGLAVYEQYF. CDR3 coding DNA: TGTGCCAGCAGCGCGGGACTAGCGGTCTACGAGCAGTACTTC.

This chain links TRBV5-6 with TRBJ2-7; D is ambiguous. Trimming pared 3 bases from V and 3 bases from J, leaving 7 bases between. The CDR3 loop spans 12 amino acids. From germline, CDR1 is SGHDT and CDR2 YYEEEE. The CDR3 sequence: CASSSRFYEQYF. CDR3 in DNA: TGTGCCAGCAGCTCGAGGTTCTACGAGCAGTACTTC.

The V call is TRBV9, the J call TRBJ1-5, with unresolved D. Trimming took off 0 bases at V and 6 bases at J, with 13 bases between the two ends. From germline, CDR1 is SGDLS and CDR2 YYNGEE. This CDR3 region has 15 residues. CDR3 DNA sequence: TGTGCCAGCAGCGTAGATTGGGCGCCGCTTCAGCCCCAGCATTTT. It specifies CASSVDWAPLQPQHF.

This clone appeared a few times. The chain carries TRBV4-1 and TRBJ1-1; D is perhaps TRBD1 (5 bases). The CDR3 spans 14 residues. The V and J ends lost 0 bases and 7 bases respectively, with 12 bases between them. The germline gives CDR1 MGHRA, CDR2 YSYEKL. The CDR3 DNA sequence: TGCGCCAGCAGCCAAGACAGGGTTCGCCTTGAAGCTTTCTTT. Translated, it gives CASSQDRVRLEAFF.

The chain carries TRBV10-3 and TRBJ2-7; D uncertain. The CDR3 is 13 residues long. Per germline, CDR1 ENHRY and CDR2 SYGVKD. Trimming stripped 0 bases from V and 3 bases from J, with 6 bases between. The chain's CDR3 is CAISESTNYEQYV. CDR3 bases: TGTGCCATCAGTGAGTCAACAAACTACGAGCAGTACGTC.

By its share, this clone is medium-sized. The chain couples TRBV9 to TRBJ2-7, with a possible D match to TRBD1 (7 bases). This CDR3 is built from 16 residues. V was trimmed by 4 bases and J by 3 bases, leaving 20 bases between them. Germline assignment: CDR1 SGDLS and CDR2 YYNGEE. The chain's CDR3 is CASSSGGTNEFYEQYF. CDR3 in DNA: TGTGCCAGCAGCTCAGGGGGGACAAACGAGTTCTACGAGCAGTACTTC.

CDR3 in DNA: TGTGCCAGCAGCTTCGACAGGGCGCGGTCTGGAAACACCATATATTTT. Translation gives CASSFDRARSGNTIYF. The chain recombines TRBV6-6 with TRBJ1-3; 7 bases fit TRBD1. Germline V CDR1 and CDR2: MNHNY, SVGAGI (reference sequence). The V segment lost 6 bases and the J segment 1 base; nucleotides outside the gene matches: 9. The CDR3 is made up of 16 amino acids.